This TCR beta chain emerged from a study of spatial heterogeneity in lung cancer. This CDR3 has 15 amino acids. In germline, CDR1 is MDHEN, CDR2 SYDVKM. Unmatched junction bases numbered 11, after V lost 6 bases and J lost 7 bases. As to time point: sample taken at primary tumor resection. Sequencing was performed on whole RNA extracted from tumor and nontumor lung tissue, or from frozen PBMC, and the material was left unsorted. TCRdb reprocessed the 5' RACE reads with MiXCR, giving one entry per CDR3 protein. The sample consists of about 50,000 distinct CDR3 sequences, 6.5% to 8% of them appearing once.

The source is a female donor with early-stage non-small cell lung cancer. The chain combines TRBV28 with TRBJ2-5, with TRBD1 matching 10 bases. The sample in question was PBMCs, obtained at surgery. This CDR3 reads CASRTRGGTGATQYF. DNA of the CDR3: TGTGCCAGCAGGACTAGGGGAGGGACAGGGGCGACCCAGTACTTC.